The 13 T cell receptor beta chains listed next were all sequenced from one sample in a study of spatial heterogeneity in lung cancer. Study-level points and caveats: Higher tumor mutation counts went along with higher counts of expanded intratumoral alpha and beta TCRs.

For these TCRs, the target antigens are not known. Time point noted: sample taken at primary tumor resection. TCRdb fed the 5' RACE reads into MiXCR, producing one record per CDR3 protein. The sample consists of over 950 distinct CDR3 sequences, less than 20% of them appearing once. The sample was lung tumor tissue, taken at surgery. These receptors all come from a male donor with early-stage non-small cell lung cancer.

Only a few counts were recorded for this clonotype. The chain uses TRBV30 and TRBJ2-3, with D unclear. V lost 0 bases and J lost 1, with 11 bases in between. The CDR3 contains 15 residues. Germline lookup yields CDR1 GTSNPN and CDR2 SVGIG (reference sequence). The CDR3, as DNA: TGTGCCTGGAGTGTACACACTGGGGGCACAGATACGCAGTATTTT. Translation gives CAWSVHTGGTDTQYF.

The gene calls are TRBV6-6 and TRBJ2-2, with 9 bases that match TRBD1. The trim removed 4 bases at V and 6 bases at J, leaving 6 bases unmatched. This CDR3 comprises 15 residues. Looked up from germline, CDR1 is MNHNY and CDR2 is SVGAGI (reference sequence). The CDR3 loop reads CASSWDREGAGELFF. CDR3 in DNA: TGTGCCAGCAGTTGGGACAGGGAGGGGGCCGGGGAGCTGTTTTTT.

By sample share, this clonotype is large (0.1 to 1%). The chain uses TRBV5-4 and TRBJ2-3; 14 bases align to TRBD2. The germline V gene encodes CDR1 SGHNT and CDR2 YYREEE (reference sequence). The CDR3 contains 16 residues. The J segment lost 4 bases and the V segment lost 4 bases, leaving 5 bases of the junction unmatched. The CDR3 here is CASSLGLAGGADTQYF. CDR3 bases: TGTGCCAGCAGCCTAGGACTAGCGGGGGGCGCAGATACGCAGTATTTT.

The gene calls are TRBV10-2 and TRBJ2-3; 8 positions agree with TRBD1. Germline loops: CDR1 WSHSY, CDR2 SAAADI. The trim removed 7 bases at V and 2 bases at J, leaving 8 bases unmatched. This CDR3 has 15 residues. Here the CDR3 reads CASNPTGGITDTQYF. The CDR3 region has the DNA TGCGCCAGCAACCCAACAGGGGGAATCACAGATACGCAGTATTTT.

This chain connects TRBV6-5 to TRBJ1-2; D might be TRBD1 (6 bases). The CDR3 runs to 16 residues. The germline CDR1 and CDR2 sequences are MNHEY and SVGAGI. Trimming pared 0 bases from V and 4 bases from J, leaving 15 bases between. The CDR3 here is CASSYSKDNRAYGYTF. Written as DNA, the CDR3 is TGTGCCAGCAGTTACTCGAAGGATAACAGGGCCTATGGCTACACCTTC.

The table lists this clonotype with a few counts. This rearrangement joins TRBV20-1 to TRBJ2-5; D is unresolved. This CDR3 is built from 12 residues. Germline CDR1 and CDR2: DFQATT and SNEGSKA (reference sequence). The V end was cut by 5 bases, the J end by 3 bases, with 10 bases between. The CDR3 loop is CSAPGRKETQYF. The CDR3 region has the DNA TGCAGTGCTCCCGGACGGAAAGAGACCCAGTACTTC.

On this clonotype: Being one base from a much bigger clone, this may be a read error. The chain employs TRBV6-1 and TRBJ1-4; no definite D call. Germline assignment: CDR1 MNHNS and CDR2 SASEGT. There are 15 residues in the CDR3. Here the CDR3 reads CASSGTELPNENLFF. The CDR3 DNA reads as TGTGCCAGCAGCGGAACAGAGTTGCCGAATGAAAATCTGTTTTTT.

This clonotype counts as large. The rearrangement joins TRBV6-6 to TRBJ2-5; D not certain. The CDR3 totals 12 residues. The V end was cut by 6 bases, the J end by 5 bases, with 10 bases between. Germline lookup yields CDR1 MNHNY and CDR2 SVGAGI (reference sequence). The CDR3 sequence is CASRIGRETQYF. CDR3 coding DNA: TGTGCCAGCAGGATAGGGCGGGAGACCCAGTACTTC.

This clonotype has more than one count but fewer than ten. The genes are TRBV24-1 and TRBJ2-1; 12 bases line up with TRBD2. The CDR3 is 17 residues long. V lost 6 bases to trimming and J lost 4 bases; unmatched junction nucleotides: 9. Germline V CDR1 and CDR2: KGHDR, SFDVKD. This CDR3 is CATSPKGLAGHYNEQFF. The CDR3 DNA follows: TGTGCCACCAGTCCGAAAGGACTAGCGGGACATTACAATGAGCAGTTCTTC.

By its share, this clonotype is large. The genes are TRBV6-6 and TRBJ2-7; D is uncertain. CDR3 length: 14 amino acids. V was clipped by 7 bases and J by 1 base, with 14 bases between them. Germline CDR1 reads MNHNY; CDR2 reads SVGAGI (reference sequence). CDR3 region: CASNLPGHSYEQYF. The DNA of the CDR3 is TGTGCCAGCAATCTACCGGGCCATTCCTACGAGCAGTACTTC.

Comment on this clonotype: A single base separates this from a much larger clone, so it may be a read error. The missing conserved phenylalanine or tryptophan at the end of this CDR3 makes a read error likely. The chain recombines TRBV4-1 with TRBJ1-1, with D perhaps TRBD1 (5 bases). The V gene's germline CDR1 is MGHRA and CDR2 YSYEKL. CDR3 length equals 17 residues. V lost 1 base and J lost 0, with 15 bases in between. The CDR3 sequence is CASSQVSTETMNTEAFI. The CDR3 DNA sequence: TGCGCCAGCAGCCAAGTTTCGACAGAGACCATGAACACTGAAGCTTTCATT.

By share of the sample, this clonotype is medium-sized. CDR3 loop: CASSLDPFSGNTIYF. Here the CDR3 DNA reads TGTGCCAGCAGTTTAGATCCCTTCTCTGGAAACACCATATATTTT. The chain uses TRBV28 and TRBJ1-3; D remains unclear. The CDR3 runs to 15 residues. Trimming shortened V by 2 bases and J by 0 bases, and 8 bases separated the two germline ends. CDR1 and CDR2 from the germline V gene are MDHEN and SYDVKM.

This clonotype is classed as medium-sized. The rearrangement links TRBV6-5 to TRBJ1-4; no firm D call. There are 17 residues in the CDR3. V lost 2 bases, J lost 0 bases, and 13 bases lay in between. Germline V CDR1 and CDR2: MNHEY, SVGAGI. The CDR3 loop reads CASSYRPGGATNEKLFF. The CDR3 DNA reads as TGTGCCAGCAGTTACCGCCCCGGCGGAGCAACTAATGAAAAACTGTTTTTT.